This is a list of T cell receptor beta chains from one sample in a study of T cell responses to AZD1222 COVID-19 vaccine. Generated by immunoSEQ multiplex PCR, the TCRdb table keeps only in-frame clones and is missing some. The table has 180,000 or so clones, less than 90% seen once. The material sequenced was peripheral blood, taken on day 0 of AZD1222 vaccination. Receptors originate from an adult in good health. Each CDR3 is given with its conserved first and last residue. D genes are given only for firm matches. Size is omitted from some rows. Given values are once, few, many or a class for expanded clones.

j_call	d_call	v_call	clone_size	cdr3_length	cdr3_aa	cdr3_nt
TRBJ1-1	NA	TRBV10-3	NA	15	CAISRKGEGNTEAFF	TGTGCCATCAGTAGGAAGGGGGAGGGAAACACTGAAGCTTTCTTT
TRBJ2-4	TRBD1	TRBV2	NA	15	CASSGGQQRENIQYF	TGTGCCAGCAGTGGGGGACAGCAACGAGAAAACATTCAGTACTTC
TRBJ2-1	TRBD1	TRBV24-1	once	15	CATSTGTGAYNEQFF	TGTGCCACCAGTACCGGGACAGGGGCGTACAATGAGCAGTTCTTC
TRBJ1-2	TRBD1	TRBV19	NA	14	CASRHRGDSYGYTF	TGTGCCAGTAGGCACAGGGGCGATAGCTATGGCTACACCTTC
TRBJ1-5	NA	TRBV5-1	NA	14	CASSLDGDNQPQHF	TGCGCCAGCAGCTTGGATGGAGACAATCAGCCCCAGCATTTT
TRBJ1-5	NA	TRBV30	once	13	CAWSVSGREPQHF	TGTGCCTGGAGCGTTTCAGGGAGGGAGCCCCAGCATTTT
TRBJ1-5	NA	TRBV7-9	NA	13	CASSQDGNQPQHF	TGTGCCAGCAGTCAGGACGGTAATCAGCCCCAGCATTTT
TRBJ2-5	TRBD2	TRBV5-1	NA	14	CASSSPSGIETQYF	TGCGCCAGCAGCTCCCCTAGCGGGATTGAGACCCAGTACTTC
TRBJ2-3	NA	TRBV11-1	NA	16	CASSLRQGVITDTQYF	TGTGCCAGCAGCTTACGGCAGGGAGTGATCACAGATACGCAGTATTTT
TRBJ2-3	TRBD2	TRBV15	NA	17	CATSRDSSTSLADTQYF	TGTGCCACCAGCAGAGATTCCTCGACTAGCCTAGCAGATACGCAGTATTTT
TRBJ1-6	TRBD1	TRBV28	NA	14	CASSSQGASSPLHF	TGTGCCAGCAGTTCCCAGGGGGCGAGTTCACCCCTCCACTTT
TRBJ1-2	NA	TRBV7-9	NA	13	CASSFDKRDGYTF	TGTGCCAGCAGCTTTGATAAGCGCGATGGCTACACCTTC
TRBJ1-2	NA	TRBV5-1	NA	13	CASSLEGGAISLF	TGCGCCAGCAGCTTGGAAGGAGGGGCGATCAGCCTCTTC
TRBJ2-2	NA	TRBV9	few	16	CASSVGPGSNTGELFF	TGTGCCAGCAGCGTAGGACCGGGATCGAACACCGGGGAGCTGTTTTTT
TRBJ1-4	NA	TRBV5-3	NA	15	CARSTEGPGGEKLFF	TGTGCCAGAAGTACCGAGGGCCCCGGCGGTGAAAAACTGTTTTTT
TRBJ1-5	TRBD1	TRBV6-2/TRBV6-3	NA	18	CASSARWTGESDNQPQHF	TGTGCCAGCAGTGCTCGGTGGACAGGGGAATCGGACAATCAGCCCCAGCATTTT
TRBJ2-2	NA	TRBV5-5	NA	15	CASHPGPSNTGELFF	TGTGCCAGCCACCCAGGGCCATCAAACACCGGGGAGCTGTTTTTT
TRBJ1-1	NA	TRBV3-1/TRBV3-2	NA	13	CASSQASYTEAFF	TGTGCCAGCAGCCAAGCCTCCTACACTGAAGCTTTCTTT
TRBJ1-5	NA	TRBV7-9	few	14	CASSPDRPNQPQHF	TGTGCCAGCAGTCCCGACAGACCCAATCAGCCCCAGCATTTT
TRBJ1-1	NA	TRBV5-6	NA	14	CASNPIGAEAEAFF	TGTGCCAGCAACCCCATTGGGGCCGAGGCTGAAGCTTTCTTT
TRBJ2-3	NA	TRBV11-2	NA	15	CASSQRGLAFDTQYF	TGTGCCAGCAGCCAGAGAGGTCTAGCGTTTGATACGCAGTATTTT
TRBJ1-3	NA	TRBV6-5	NA	15	CASSFDPSSRNTIYF	TGTGCCAGCAGTTTTGACCCAAGCTCGCGAAACACCATATATTTT
TRBJ2-1	TRBD1	TRBV2	NA	18	CASSTSSRTGSSYNEQFF	TGTGCCAGCAGTACCTCTAGCCGGACAGGGAGCTCCTACAATGAGCAGTTCTTC
TRBJ2-1	NA	TRBV3-1/TRBV3-2	NA	15	CASSQDHPAYNEQFF	TGTGCCAGCAGCCAAGATCATCCTGCCTACAATGAGCAGTTCTTC
TRBJ2-5	NA	TRBV19	NA	15	CASSLQGTLKETQYF	TGTGCCAGTAGCCTTCAAGGGACTCTCAAAGAGACCCAGTACTTC
TRBJ2-7	NA	TRBV7-9	NA	14	CASTQLGPRDEQYF	TGTGCCAGCACCCAACTGGGGCCGCGGGACGAGCAGTACTTC
TRBJ1-4	TRBD1	TRBV10-2	few	12	CASRQGVEKLFF	TGCGCCAGTCGACAGGGGGTTGAAAAACTGTTTTTT
TRBJ1-5	NA	TRBV19	NA	15	CASSGGGAGNQPQHF	TGTGCCAGTAGTGGGGGGGGCGCGGGCAATCAGCCCCAGCATTTT
TRBJ1-3	TRBD1	TRBV6-5	NA	14	CASSLGTDGNTIYF	TGTGCCAGCAGCCTCGGGACAGACGGAAACACCATATATTTT
TRBJ2-1	TRBD1	TRBV19	NA	15	CASTLDRASYNEQFF	TGTGCCAGTACCCTCGACAGGGCTTCCTACAATGAGCAGTTCTTC
TRBJ2-5	TRBD2	TRBV2	NA	16	CASSRTSGGARETQYF	TGTGCCAGCAGCCGGACTAGCGGGGGGGCCAGGGAGACCCAGTACTTC
TRBJ2-5	TRBD2	TRBV11-3	NA	17	CASSFLVRTSRFETQYF	TGTGCCAGCAGCTTTTTGGTCCGGACTAGCCGGTTTGAGACCCAGTACTTC
TRBJ2-3	TRBD2	TRBV6-1	NA	17	CASREEGLAGFTDTQYF	TGTGCCAGCAGAGAAGAAGGACTAGCGGGTTTCACAGATACGCAGTATTTT
TRBJ2-7	TRBD2	TRBV2	once	15	CASLERREASYEQYF	TGTGCCAGCCTCGAGCGGCGGGAGGCCTCCTACGAGCAGTACTTC
TRBJ1-1	TRBD1	TRBV5-1	NA	16	CASSLRDRGFGTEAFF	TGCGCCAGCAGCTTGCGGGACAGGGGATTTGGGACTGAAGCTTTCTTT
TRBJ1-1	NA	TRBV3-1/TRBV3-2	few	16	CASSQVIGRMNTEAFF	TGTGCCAGCAGCCAAGTGATAGGAAGAATGAACACTGAAGCTTTCTTT
TRBJ1-1	TRBD1	TRBV15	NA	14	CATSRGQGNTEAFF	TGTGCCACCAGCAGAGGACAGGGGAACACTGAAGCTTTCTTT